The 21 T cell receptor beta chains presented below share a single source sample, sequenced in a study of shared clonotypes between healthy human individuals. Naive-designated CD8 cells lacked CD45RO, were positively enriched for CCR7, and omitted terminally differentiated effector memory CD45RA+ cells. Clones were read by immunoSEQ multiplex PCR, and TCRdb kept only the in-frame ones, dropping some. Of roughly 590,000 clones in the sample, 95% to 96% were seen once. Sequencing used naive CD8+ T cells sorted from blood. The receptors here all came from a woman aged 25 to 39 in good health.

The chain couples TRBV27 to TRBJ2-3; D tentatively reads TRBD1 or TRBD2 (6 bases each). CDR3 length equals 15 residues. Germline V gene sequence: CDR1 MNHEY, CDR2 SMNVEV (reference sequence). V dropped 1 base and J dropped 4 bases, with 12 bases sitting between them. CDR3 DNA: TGTGCCAGCAGTTTATGGGGGGCTAGGTCAGATACGCAGTATTTT. Amino acid sequence: CASSLWGARSDTQYF.

The genes are TRBV5-1 and TRBJ2-7, with 9 bases that match TRBD1. V was clipped by 3 bases and J by 1 base; unmatched bases: 2. This CDR3 has 14 residues. Germline V gene data show CDR1 as SGHRS and CDR2 as YFSETQ. The CDR3 sequence is CASSSGTGSYEQYF. In nucleotides, the CDR3 is TGCGCCAGCAGCTCCGGGACAGGGTCCTACGAGCAGTACTTC.

The V call is TRBV25-1, the J call TRBJ2-5, with unresolved D. The germline gives CDR1 MGHDK, CDR2 SYGVNS. This CDR3 contains 15 residues. Trimming took off 2 bases at V and 1 base at J, with 11 bases between the two ends. The CDR3 is CASSEGVQSQETQYF. The CDR3 nucleotides are TGTGCCAGCAGTGAAGGGGTCCAGTCCCAAGAGACCCAGTACTTC.

The chain couples TRBV23-1 to TRBJ2-7; 8 nucleotides match TRBD1. TRBV23-1 is an ORF; its function is uncertain. This CDR3 region has 15 residues. V trimming: 4 bases; J trimming: 5 bases; junction bases outside the gene matches: 10. CDR3 amino acids: CASSPDREDLNEQYF. The DNA for the CDR3 is TGCGCCAGCAGTCCGGACAGGGAGGATTTGAACGAGCAGTACTTC.

V gene TRBV5-4 combines with J gene TRBJ2-7; TRBD2 matches at 7 bases. J lost 4 bases, V lost 1 base, and 8 bases had no gene match. The CDR3 loop spans 15 amino acids. Germline V gene lookup returns CDR1 SGHNT and CDR2 YYREEE (reference sequence). CDR3 sequence reads: CASSLFGLGFYEQYF. CDR3 bases: TGTGCCAGCAGCTTGTTCGGACTAGGTTTTTACGAGCAGTACTTC.

The V and J genes are TRBV9 and TRBJ2-3; 11 bases agree with TRBD2. Germline CDR1 reads SGDLS; CDR2 reads YYNGEE. The J segment lost 4 bases and the V segment lost 4 bases, leaving 5 bases of the junction unmatched. The CDR3 contains 15 residues. CDR3 nucleotide sequence: TGTGCCAGCAGCAGTAGCGGGAGGGTCCCAGATACGCAGTATTTT. Its protein is CASSSSGRVPDTQYF.

The V call is TRBV6-5, the J call TRBJ1-2, with 9 nucleotides matching TRBD1. CDR1 is MNHEY, CDR2 SVGAGI, per germline. Losses at the gene ends were 2 bases for V and 9 bases for J; bases not matched to a gene: 1. The CDR3 sequence is 12 residues long. CDR3 in amino acids: CASSYGTGSYTF. CDR3 in DNA: TGTGCCAGCAGTTACGGGACAGGGAGCTACACCTTC.

The chain recombines TRBV2 with TRBJ1-2, with a weak D call TRBD1 (5 bases). Between the trimmed V and J ends, which lost 4 bases and 0 bases, there was a span of 9 bases. Germline V lookup: CDR1 SNHLY, CDR2 FYNNEI. CDR3 size: 14 residues. This CDR3 is CASSVDSSNYGYTF. CDR3 nucleotide sequence: TGTGCCAGCAGTGTCGACAGCTCTAACTATGGCTACACCTTC.

The chain couples TRBV6-5 to TRBJ1-3, with a tentative D call TRBD1 (6 bases). The CDR3 length is 14 residues. V lost 6 bases to trimming and J lost 3 bases, with 12 bases between them. CDR1 is MNHEY, CDR2 SVGAGI, per germline. DNA of the CDR3: TGTGCCAGCAGCAAGGGGGGGGGTGGAAACACCATATATTTT. Protein: CASSKGGGGNTIYF.

The V and J genes are TRBV5-5 and TRBJ1-1; D call uncertain. V was cut by 2 bases and J by 5 bases, with 10 bases left in between. Germline V gene data show CDR1 as SGHKS and CDR2 as YYEKEE (reference sequence). This CDR3 region has 13 residues. The CDR3 sequence is CASSFDGGTEAFF. The CDR3 bases are TGTGCCAGCAGCTTTGATGGTGGAACTGAAGCTTTCTTT.

The genes are TRBV27 and TRBJ1-2; D gene ambiguous. This CDR3 spans 15 amino acids. CDR1 MNHEY and CDR2 SMNVEV come from the germline V gene (reference sequence). The ends were cut back, 8 bases at V and 2 bases at J, with 18 bases in the middle. Written as DNA, the CDR3 is TGTGCCAGCCGCCCCCTGGAGGGAGCGAACTATGGCTACACCTTC. As protein: CASRPLEGANYGYTF.

V is TRBV5-1 and J is TRBJ1-1, with no clear D. The CDR3 length is 14 residues. Germline CDR1 SGHRS, CDR2 YFSETQ. Trimming removed 1 base at V and 0 bases at J, with 7 bases between. This CDR3 reads CASSLTSMNTEAFF. For the CDR3, the DNA is TGCGCCAGCAGCTTGACAAGCATGAACACTGAAGCTTTCTTT.

The chain employs TRBV7-8 and TRBJ2-1, with TRBD1 identical over 9 bases. V trimming: 4 bases; J trimming: 7 bases; junction bases outside the gene matches: 8. This CDR3 region has 15 residues. Germline-derived CDR1 and CDR2 are SGHVS and FQNEAQ. CDR3 sequence: CASSSTGGVENEQFF. CDR3 DNA sequence: TGTGCCAGCAGCTCGACAGGGGGAGTCGAAAATGAGCAGTTCTTC.

This chain joins TRBV5-1 and TRBJ2-1, with D perhaps matching TRBD1 (6 bases). Germline CDR1 SGHRS, CDR2 YFSETQ. The CDR3 loop spans 16 amino acids. Trimming shortened V by 1 base and J by 5 bases, and 16 bases separated the two germline ends. CDR3 loop: CASSLWQGHLDNEQFF. In nucleotides, the CDR3 is TGCGCCAGCAGCTTGTGGCAGGGACACTTAGACAATGAGCAGTTCTTC.

Comments on this clone: The junction departs from the called germline gene at one end, perhaps through a read error. This chain connects TRBV6-5 to TRBJ1-1; 8 bases fit TRBD1. This CDR3 contains 14 residues. Germline V gene data show CDR1 as MNHEY and CDR2 as SVGAGI. The CDR3 sequence is CASSWGQVNAEAFF. In DNA form, the CDR3 reads TGTGCCAGCAGTTGGGGACAGGTGAACGCTGAAGCTTTCTTT.

Here the CDR3 DNA reads TGTGCCAGCAGCCAAGACTCCGGGACAGGGACCGAAAAACTGTTTTTT. Encoded protein: CASSQDSGTGTEKLFF. The J gene is TRBJ1-4, the V gene TRBV11-2; 9 bases line up with TRBD1. The V gene's germline CDR1 is SGHAT and CDR2 FQNNGV. The trim removed 5 bases at V and 8 bases at J, leaving 12 bases unmatched. The length of the CDR3 is 16 residues.

The chain couples TRBV7-9 to TRBJ2-7, with TRBD2 identical over 9 bases. The germline CDR1 and CDR2 sequences are SEHNR and FQNEAQ (reference sequence). After removal of 8 bases from V and 3 bases from J, the junction contained 11 bases not matched to a gene. The CDR3 spans 15 residues. In DNA form, the CDR3 reads TGTGCCAGCTCCGCTAGCGGGAAAATTGGCTACGAGCAGTACTTC. Protein sequence: CASSASGKIGYEQYF.

The chain carries TRBV19 and TRBJ2-7, with D possibly matching TRBD1 (6 bases). Germline loops: CDR1 LNHDA, CDR2 SQIVND (reference sequence). The CDR3 runs to 17 residues. V lost 0 bases to trimming and J lost 1 base, with 16 bases between them. This CDR3 is CASSIDVLQGRSYEQYF. The CDR3 nucleotides are TGTGCCAGTAGTATAGACGTTCTACAGGGTCGGTCCTACGAGCAGTACTTC.

The chain links TRBV11-2 to TRBJ2-7; 12 bases map to TRBD2. This CDR3 contains 15 residues. Trimming cost V 4 bases and J 4 bases; bases outside gene matches: 5. Germline CDR1 and CDR2: SGHAT and FQNNGV. CDR3 DNA sequence: TGTGCCAGCAGCTCGCGACTAGCGGGGGCGTACGAGCAGTACTTC. Amino acid sequence: CASSSRLAGAYEQYF.

As DNA, the CDR3 is TGTGCCAGTAGTAGGGTCGCTTTTGACAGGCACACTGAAGCTTTCTTT. It is translated as CASSRVAFDRHTEAFF. This rearrangement joins TRBV19 to TRBJ1-1; TRBD1 might be the D (6 bases). Germline values: CDR1 LNHDA, CDR2 SQIVND (reference sequence). The CDR3 extends over 16 amino acids. V was cut by 4 bases and J by 3 bases, with 18 bases left in between.

The chain is built from TRBV7-2 and TRBJ2-7; 11 nucleotides agree with TRBD2. The CDR3 length is 14 residues. The ends lost 5 bases at V and 4 bases at J; junction bases unmatched: 4. The V gene's germline CDR1 is SGHTA and CDR2 FQGNSA. CDR3 nucleotide sequence: TGTGCCAGCAGCCCGGGACTAGCGGAATACGAGCAGTACTTC. Protein: CASSPGLAEYEQYF.